The entry below describes one TCR beta chain. The antigen remains undetermined. Vbeta (60) and Jbeta (13) primers were used in the PCR. As originally analysed: In a later analysis, of tens of millions of unique beta chains, approximately 10 million appeared in at least two donors. The table came from immunoSEQ multiplex PCR; TCRdb's copy has only in-frame clones and leaves some out. V and J calls and clone size are as listed in that table; D and trimming were resolved from the DNA. The sample consists of around 140,000 clones, around 80% of them appearing once. Nominal health characterized the donors when sampled, though unrecorded immune exposures were likely. The sample comes from a study of cytomegalovirus exposure and HLA in healthy donors. Whole-study results and caveats: The likely explanation for a cluster of highly shared sequence variants was sequencing artifact.

The sequenced sample was PBMCs. This receptor was obtained from an older woman in good health and CMV-seropositive.

CDR3 bases: TGTGCCAGCAGCCAGGGGGACAGCACCTACGAGCAGTACTTC. Protein: CASSQGDSTYEQYF. The chain carries TRBV4-2 and TRBJ2-5; 7 bases map to TRBD1. The closer fit of TRBJ2-7 to the DNA end suggests the J call may be wrong. The length of the CDR3 is 14 residues. Germline V gives CDR1 LGHNA, CDR2 YNFKEQ.